The source of this TCR beta chain is a study of patients and donors after allogeneic stem cell transplantation. With 0 bases removed from V and 8 bases from J, the gap between germline ends came to 20 bases. The CDR3 is made up of 16 amino acids. Germline-derived CDR1 and CDR2 are DFQATT and SNEGSKA (reference sequence). TCRdb passed the RT-PCR reads through MiXCR, listing each CDR3 protein once. This sample yields about 200,000 distinct CDR3 sequences, of which 41% are seen a single time; 30% to 35% belongs to the top ten. Sequenced input: blood, either unsorted or a sorted T cell fraction (not recorded which). The receptor was isolated from a human donor who was either an allogeneic HSCT recipient or a stem cell or donor lymphocyte infusion donor (not recorded which). It is not recorded whose cells these are; they may come from a transplant donor. The chain links TRBV20-1 to TRBJ2-1; a weak D match, TRBD1 (6 bases). CDR3 sequence (DNA): TGCAGTGCTAGAGAGGCTTCCCTGGGGGCAAAGGATGAGCAGTTCTTC. Translation gives CSAREASLGAKDEQFF.